One sample yielded the 5 T cell receptor beta chains listed below, sequenced in a study of neurological immune-mediated disorders. Using its own MiXCR run on the 5' RACE reads, TCRdb lists one record per CDR3 protein. The sample consists of fewer than 40,000 distinct CDR3 sequences, over 4% of them appearing once. Sequenced material: PBMCs. The receptors stem from a man between 18 and 35 years old in good health.

This clonotype was observed at least ten times. This chain uses TRBV4-1 with TRBJ1-2, with 7 bases fitting TRBD1. Germline V gene lookup returns CDR1 MGHRA and CDR2 YSYEKL. Trimming at V came to 2 bases and at J to 5 bases, leaving 8 bases not matched to a gene. The CDR3 length is 15 residues. The CDR3 DNA reads TGCGCCAGCAGCCAATCCCGACAGGGAGGGTATGGCTACACCTTC. Translated: CASSQSRQGGYGYTF.

This clonotype was observed at least ten times. The V call is TRBV20-1, the J call TRBJ2-3; the D gene is possibly TRBD1 (5 bases). Germline CDR1 DFQATT, CDR2 SNEGSKA (reference sequence). The CDR3 spans 14 residues. V dropped 0 bases and J dropped 3 bases, with 10 bases sitting between them. The CDR3 DNA sequence: TGCAGTGCTAGAGAACCGACAGTGACAGATACGCAGTATTTT. Amino acid sequence: CSAREPTVTDTQYF.

In its sample, this clonotype was seen many times. The chain combines TRBV7-6 with TRBJ2-2, with D tentatively TRBD1 (7 bases). The CDR3 is 15 residues long. Trimming left V 4 bases short and J 6 bases short, with 15 bases between. CDR1 SGHVS and CDR2 FNYEAQ come from the germline V gene. CDR3: CASSSQLRGAGELFF. The CDR3 DNA follows: TGTGCCAGCAGCTCACAACTCAGGGGGGCCGGGGAGCTGTTTTTT.

This clonotype was detected many times. The rearrangement uses TRBV2 and TRBJ1-1; D not resolved. The germline V gene encodes CDR1 SNHLY and CDR2 FYNNEI. The V end was cut by 8 bases, the J end by 5 bases, with 12 bases between. The CDR3 runs 12 residues. The CDR3 sequence: CASRGPGTEAFF. The CDR3 nucleotides read TGTGCCAGCCGTGGGCCAGGAACTGAAGCTTTCTTT. The full variable domain, its missing parts supplied by reference TRBV2 and TRBJ1-1, is EPEVTQTPSHQVTQMGQEVILRCVPISNHLYFYWYRQILGQKVEFLVSFYNNEISEKSEIFDDQFSVERPDGSNFTLKIRSTKLEDSAMYFCASRGPGTEAFFGQGTRLTVV.

In this sample, this clonotype turned up many times. J is TRBJ1-1 and V is TRBV6-6, with D possibly TRBD1 on 6 matching bases. CDR3 length: 14 residues. The germline CDR1 and CDR2 sequences are MNHNY and SVGAGI (reference sequence). Trimming pared 6 bases from V and 1 base from J, leaving 12 bases between. CDR3 bases: TGTGCCAGCAGCCCACAGGGTGCGAACACTGAAGCTTTCTTT. This codes for CASSPQGANTEAFF.